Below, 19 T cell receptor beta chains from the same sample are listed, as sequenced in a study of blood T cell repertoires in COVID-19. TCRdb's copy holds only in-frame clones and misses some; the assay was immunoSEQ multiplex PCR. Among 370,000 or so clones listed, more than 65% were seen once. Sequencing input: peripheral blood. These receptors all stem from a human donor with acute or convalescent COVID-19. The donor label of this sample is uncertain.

CDR3 nucleotide sequence: TGTGCAAGTCGCTTATGCAAATCGGGGTATGGCTACACCTTC. This sequence encodes CASRLCKSGYGYTF. The chain employs TRBV12-2 and TRBJ1-2. TRBV12-2 is classified as a pseudogene. This CDR3 has 14 amino acids.

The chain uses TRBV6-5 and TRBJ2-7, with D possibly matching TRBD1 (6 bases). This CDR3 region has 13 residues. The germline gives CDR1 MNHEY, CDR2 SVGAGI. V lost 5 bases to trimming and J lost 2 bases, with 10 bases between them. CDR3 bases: TGTGCCAGCAGTACCAGGACAGCCTACGAGCAGTACTTC. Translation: CASSTRTAYEQYF.

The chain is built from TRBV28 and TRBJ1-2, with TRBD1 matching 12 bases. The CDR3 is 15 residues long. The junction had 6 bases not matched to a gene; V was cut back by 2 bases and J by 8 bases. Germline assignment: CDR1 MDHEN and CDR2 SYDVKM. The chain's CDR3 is CASSLTGTGGRGYTF. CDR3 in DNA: TGTGCCAGCAGTTTAACCGGGACAGGGGGCCGAGGCTACACCTTC.

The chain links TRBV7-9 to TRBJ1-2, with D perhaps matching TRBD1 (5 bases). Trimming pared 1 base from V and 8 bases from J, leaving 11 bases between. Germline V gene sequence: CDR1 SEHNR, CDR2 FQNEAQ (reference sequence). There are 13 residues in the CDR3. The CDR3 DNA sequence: TGTGCCAGCAGCTTAGACAGGCGCCCCGGCTACACCTTC. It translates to CASSLDRRPGYTF. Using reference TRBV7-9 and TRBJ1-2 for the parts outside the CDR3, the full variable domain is DTGVSQNPRHKITKRGQNVTFRCDPISEHNRLYWYRQTLGQGPEFLTYFQNEAQLEKSRLLSDRFSAERPKGSFSTLEIQRTEQGDSAMYLCASSLDRRPGYTFGSGTRLTVV.

The CDR3 DNA is TGTGCCAGCTCACCACGTGTAGCGGCTAGCTCCTACAATGAGCAGTTCTTC. This gives the protein CASSPRVAASSYNEQFF. The rearrangement links TRBV18 to TRBJ2-1, with a weak D call TRBD2 (6 bases). Trimming took off 1 base at V and 0 bases at J, with 13 bases between the two ends. Germline V lookup: CDR1 KGHSH, CDR2 LQKENI. The CDR3 is made up of 17 amino acids.

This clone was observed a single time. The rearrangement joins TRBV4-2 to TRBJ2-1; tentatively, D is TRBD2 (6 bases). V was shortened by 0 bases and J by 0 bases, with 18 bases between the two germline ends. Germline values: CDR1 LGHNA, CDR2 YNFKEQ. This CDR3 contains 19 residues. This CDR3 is CASSQDYLATSASYNEQFF. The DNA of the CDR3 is TGTGCCAGCAGCCAAGATTATCTAGCGACAAGCGCCTCCTACAATGAGCAGTTCTTC.

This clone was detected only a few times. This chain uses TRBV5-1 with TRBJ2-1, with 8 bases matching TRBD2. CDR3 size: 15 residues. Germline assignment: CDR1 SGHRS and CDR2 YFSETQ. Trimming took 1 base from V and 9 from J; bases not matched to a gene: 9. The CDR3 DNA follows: TGCGCCAGCAGCTTGTTCGCGGGGGGCCAGGGTGAGCAGTTCTTC. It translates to CASSLFAGGQGEQFF.

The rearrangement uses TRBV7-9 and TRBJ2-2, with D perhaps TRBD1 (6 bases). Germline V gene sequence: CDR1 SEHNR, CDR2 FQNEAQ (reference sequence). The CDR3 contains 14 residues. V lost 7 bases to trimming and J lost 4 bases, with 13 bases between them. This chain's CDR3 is CASNSGTSTGELFF. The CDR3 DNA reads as TGTGCCAGCAATTCCGGGACAAGCACCGGGGAGCTGTTTTTT.

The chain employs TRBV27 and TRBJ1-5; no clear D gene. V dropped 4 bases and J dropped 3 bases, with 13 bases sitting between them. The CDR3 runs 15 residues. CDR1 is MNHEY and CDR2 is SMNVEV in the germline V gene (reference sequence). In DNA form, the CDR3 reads TGTGCCAGCAGTTCTTGGGCCAGCCTCAATCAGCCCCAGCATTTT. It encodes CASSSWASLNQPQHF.

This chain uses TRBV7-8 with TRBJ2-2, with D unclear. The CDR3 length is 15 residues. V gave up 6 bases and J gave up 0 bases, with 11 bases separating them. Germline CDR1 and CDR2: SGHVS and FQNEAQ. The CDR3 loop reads CASSPRLANTGELFF. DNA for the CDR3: TGTGCCAGCAGTCCGAGGCTAGCGAACACCGGGGAGCTGTTTTTT.

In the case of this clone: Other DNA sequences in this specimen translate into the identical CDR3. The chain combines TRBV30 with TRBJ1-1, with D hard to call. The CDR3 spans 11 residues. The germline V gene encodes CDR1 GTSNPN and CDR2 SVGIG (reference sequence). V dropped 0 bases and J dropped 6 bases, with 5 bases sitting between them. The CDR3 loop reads CAWSVLAEAFF. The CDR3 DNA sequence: TGTGCCTGGAGTGTACTAGCTGAAGCTTTCTTT.

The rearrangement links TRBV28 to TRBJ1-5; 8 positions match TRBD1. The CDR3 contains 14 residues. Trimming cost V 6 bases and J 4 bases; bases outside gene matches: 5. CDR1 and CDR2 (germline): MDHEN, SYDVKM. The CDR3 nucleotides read TGTGCCAGCAGGGACAGGGTTAGTAATCAGCCCCAGCATTTT. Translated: CASRDRVSNQPQHF.

CDR3 residues: CASSSRQDRHEQYF. CDR3 nucleotides: TGTGCCAGCAGCTCGCGACAGGATCGCCACGAGCAGTACTTC. The V and J genes are TRBV7-8 and TRBJ2-7; tentatively, D is TRBD1 (6 bases). The CDR3 has 14 amino acids. Germline lookup yields CDR1 SGHVS and CDR2 FQNEAQ. V was shortened by 4 bases and J by 5 bases, with 15 bases between the two germline ends.

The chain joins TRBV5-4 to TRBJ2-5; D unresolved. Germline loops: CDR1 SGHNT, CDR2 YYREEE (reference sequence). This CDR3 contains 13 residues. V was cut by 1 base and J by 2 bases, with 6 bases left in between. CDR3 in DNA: TGTGCCAGCAGCTTGAAAACTCAAGAGACCCAGTACTTC. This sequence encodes CASSLKTQETQYF. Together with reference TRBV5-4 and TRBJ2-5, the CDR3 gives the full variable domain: ETGVTQSPTHLIKTRGQQVTLRCSSQSGHNTVSWYQQALGQGPQFIFQYYREEENGRGNFPPRFSGLQFPNYSSELNVNALELDDSALYLCASSLKTQETQYFGPGTRLLVL.

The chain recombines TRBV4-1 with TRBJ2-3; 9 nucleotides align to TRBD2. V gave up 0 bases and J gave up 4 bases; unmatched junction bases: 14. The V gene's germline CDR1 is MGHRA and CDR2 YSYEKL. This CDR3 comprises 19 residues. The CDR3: CASSQDLLAGKSDADTQYF. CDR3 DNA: TGCGCCAGCAGCCAAGATTTGCTAGCGGGAAAGTCGGACGCAGATACGCAGTATTTT.

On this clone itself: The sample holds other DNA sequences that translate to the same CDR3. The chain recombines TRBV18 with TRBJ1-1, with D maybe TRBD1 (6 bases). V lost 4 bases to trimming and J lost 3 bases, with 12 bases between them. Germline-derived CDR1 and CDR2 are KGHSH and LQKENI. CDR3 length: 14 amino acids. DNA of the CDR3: TGTGCCAGCTCACTCGACAGGACTGACACTGAAGCTTTCTTT. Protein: CASSLDRTDTEAFF.

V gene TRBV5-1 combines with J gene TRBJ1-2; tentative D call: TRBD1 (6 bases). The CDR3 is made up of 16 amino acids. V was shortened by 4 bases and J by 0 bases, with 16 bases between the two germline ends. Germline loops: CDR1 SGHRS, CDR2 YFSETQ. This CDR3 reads CASSPAPQGSNYGYTF. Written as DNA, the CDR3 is TGCGCCAGCAGCCCAGCACCACAGGGTTCTAACTATGGCTACACCTTC.

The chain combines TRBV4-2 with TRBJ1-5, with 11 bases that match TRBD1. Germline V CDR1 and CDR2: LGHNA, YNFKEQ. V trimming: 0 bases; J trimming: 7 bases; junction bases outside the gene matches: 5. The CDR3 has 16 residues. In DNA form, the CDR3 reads TGTGCCAGCAGCCAAGATTGGGACAGGGGGAGGCAGCCCCAGCATTTT. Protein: CASSQDWDRGRQPQHF.

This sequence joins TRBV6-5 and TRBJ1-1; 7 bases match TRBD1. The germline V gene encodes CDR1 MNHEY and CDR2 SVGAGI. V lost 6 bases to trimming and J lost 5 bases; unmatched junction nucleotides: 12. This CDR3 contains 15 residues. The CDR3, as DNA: TGTGCCAGCAGAGACGCAGCAGGGGGGAGGACTGAAGCTTTCTTT. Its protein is CASRDAAGGRTEAFF.